These T cell receptor beta chains were read from a single sample in a study of post-analysis software for immune sequencing data. TCRdb redid the calling of the PCR reads with MiXCR, one entry per CDR3 protein. This table holds approximately 730,000 distinct CDR3 sequences, approximately 30% found once. Sequencing was carried out using blood. These receptors were collected from a girl between 10 and 17 years old with multiple sclerosis. Both conserved end residues are part of each CDR3. The D gene is left open where the match is weak. Expanded clones get a size class; other rows say once, few or many, or leave the size out.

v_gene: TRBV20-1; abundance: NA; d_gene: TRBD2; j_gene: TRBJ2-3; CDR3aa: CSANRGTSGTDTQYF; CDR3nt: TGCAGTGCTAACCGGGGGACTAGCGGGACAGATACGCAGTATTTT
v_gene: TRBV5-1; abundance: few; d_gene: NA; j_gene: TRBJ2-7; CDR3aa: CASRGDAVSYEQYF; CDR3nt: TGCGCCAGCAGGGGAGATGCGGTATCCTACGAGCAGTACTTC
v_gene: TRBV29-1; abundance: NA; d_gene: NA; j_gene: TRBJ2-1; CDR3aa: CSVDALAYNEQFF; CDR3nt: TGCAGCGTTGACGCACTAGCCTACAATGAGCAGTTCTTC
v_gene: TRBV20-1; abundance: NA; d_gene: NA; j_gene: TRBJ2-1; CDR3aa: CSALSPDGGGSSYNEQFF; CDR3nt: TGCAGTGCCCTATCACCTGATGGGGGCGGGAGCTCCTACAATGAGCAGTTCTTC
v_gene: TRBV10-3; abundance: NA; d_gene: TRBD1; j_gene: TRBJ2-7; CDR3aa: CAISPGTGLGPYEQYF; CDR3nt: TGTGCCATCAGTCCCGGGACAGGGCTCGGCCCCTACGAGCAGTACTTC
v_gene: TRBV20-1; abundance: NA; d_gene: TRBD1; j_gene: TRBJ2-7; CDR3aa: CSANWDRESLRYEQYF; CDR3nt: TGCAGTGCTAACTGGGACAGGGAAAGTTTGCGCTACGAGCAGTACTTC
v_gene: TRBV7-8; abundance: NA; d_gene: TRBD1; j_gene: TRBJ2-3; CDR3aa: CASSPTLPGQGTDTQYF; CDR3nt: TGTGCCAGCAGCCCCACCCTTCCGGGACAGGGAACAGATACGCAGTATTTT
v_gene: TRBV29-1; abundance: few; d_gene: NA; j_gene: TRBJ1-5; CDR3aa: CSVRAHNQPQHF; CDR3nt: TGCAGCGTTCGGGCTCATAATCAGCCCCAGCATTTT
v_gene: TRBV11-3; abundance: few; d_gene: TRBD2; j_gene: TRBJ2-3; CDR3aa: CASSLGRGGAVDTQYF; CDR3nt: TGTGCCAGCAGCTTAGGTCGCGGGGGGGCCGTAGATACGCAGTATTTT
v_gene: TRBV15; abundance: NA; d_gene: NA; j_gene: TRBJ2-3; CDR3aa: CATSRGGSPGVPYF; CDR3nt: TGTGCCACCAGCAGAGGCGGTTCCCCAGGGGTCCCGTATTTT
v_gene: TRBV10-3; abundance: NA; d_gene: NA; j_gene: TRBJ1-5; CDR3aa: CAISLDPAGRPQHF; CDR3nt: TGTGCCATCAGTTTGGACCCGGCGGGCCGGCCCCAGCATTTT
v_gene: TRBV7-9; abundance: NA; d_gene: NA; j_gene: TRBJ2-6; CDR3aa: CASSSRPRITGANVLTF; CDR3nt: TGTGCCAGCAGCTCACGTCCCCGGATTACTGGGGCCAACGTCCTGACTTTC
v_gene: TRBV28; abundance: few; d_gene: NA; j_gene: TRBJ2-7; CDR3aa: CASKGTSYEQYF; CDR3nt: TGTGCCAGCAAAGGGACTTCCTACGAGCAGTACTTC
v_gene: TRBV12-3/TRBV12-4; abundance: NA; d_gene: NA; j_gene: TRBJ2-3; CDR3aa: CASSFGRADTQYF; CDR3nt: TGTGCCAGCAGTTTCGGGAGAGCAGATACGCAGTATTTT
v_gene: TRBV20-1; abundance: NA; d_gene: NA; j_gene: TRBJ1-4; CDR3aa: CSARDRGRGNEKLFF; CDR3nt: TGCAGTGCTAGAGATCGGGGGCGGGGTAATGAAAAACTGTTTTTT
v_gene: TRBV28; abundance: NA; d_gene: TRBD2; j_gene: TRBJ2-7; CDR3aa: CASSPSGSYNYEQYF; CDR3nt: TGTGCCAGCAGCCCTAGCGGGAGTTACAACTACGAGCAGTACTTC
v_gene: TRBV7-2; abundance: NA; d_gene: TRBD1; j_gene: TRBJ2-5; CDR3aa: CASSPVRGQETQYF; CDR3nt: TGTGCCAGCAGCCCCGTCAGGGGGCAAGAGACCCAGTACTTC
v_gene: TRBV7-9; abundance: few; d_gene: NA; j_gene: TRBJ2-1; CDR3aa: CASSSWGGYNEQFF; CDR3nt: TGTGCCAGCAGTTCCTGGGGAGGCTACAATGAGCAGTTCTTC
v_gene: TRBV27; abundance: few; d_gene: TRBD1; j_gene: TRBJ2-6; CDR3aa: CASSRGQGHSGANVLTF; CDR3nt: TGTGCCAGCAGCCGGGGACAGGGTCACTCTGGGGCCAACGTCCTGACTTTC
v_gene: TRBV7-9; abundance: few; d_gene: NA; j_gene: TRBJ2-7; CDR3aa: CASSSGREQYF; CDR3nt: TGTGCCAGCTCATCCGGGCGCGAGCAGTACTTC
v_gene: TRBV28; abundance: NA; d_gene: NA; j_gene: TRBJ2-3; CDR3aa: CAGSPVVDTQYF; CDR3nt: TGTGCCGGCAGTCCCGTCGTGGATACGCAGTATTTT
v_gene: TRBV20-1; abundance: NA; d_gene: TRBD2; j_gene: TRBJ2-5; CDR3aa: CSARGLASQETQYF; CDR3nt: TGCAGTGCTAGAGGACTAGCGTCGCAGGAGACCCAGTACTTC
v_gene: TRBV4-3; abundance: NA; d_gene: NA; j_gene: TRBJ2-3; CDR3aa: CASRPRLVGGTDAQYF; CDR3nt: TGCGCCAGCAGACCAAGACTAGTAGGTGGCACAGATGCGCAGTATTTT
v_gene: TRBV6-1; abundance: NA; d_gene: TRBD2; j_gene: TRBJ2-7; CDR3aa: CASRMRTSGTSGYEQYF; CDR3nt: TGTGCCAGCAGGATGCGAACTTCCGGGACTAGCGGCTACGAGCAGTACTTC
v_gene: TRBV29-1; abundance: many; d_gene: NA; j_gene: TRBJ2-4; CDR3aa: CSARPQVAKNIQYF; CDR3nt: TGCAGCGCCCGGCCCCAGGTAGCCAAAAACATTCAGTACTTC
v_gene: TRBV12-3/TRBV12-4; abundance: NA; d_gene: NA; j_gene: TRBJ1-2; CDR3aa: CASSWTVKSGYTF; CDR3nt: TGTGCCAGCAGTTGGACAGTTAAGTCTGGCTACACCTTC
v_gene: TRBV29-1; abundance: few; d_gene: TRBD1; j_gene: TRBJ2-1; CDR3aa: CSATGYNEQFF; CDR3nt: TGCAGCGCGACAGGGTACAATGAGCAGTTCTTC
v_gene: TRBV28; abundance: NA; d_gene: NA; j_gene: TRBJ2-1; CDR3aa: CASSTRRVGNEQFF; CDR3nt: TGTGCCAGCAGCACCCGGAGGGTGGGCAATGAGCAGTTCTTC
v_gene: TRBV28; abundance: NA; d_gene: NA; j_gene: TRBJ2-3; CDR3aa: CASRHDQGPTQYF; CDR3nt: TGTGCCAGCAGGCACGACCAGGGGCCTACGCAGTATTTT
v_gene: TRBV29-1; abundance: NA; d_gene: TRBD1; j_gene: TRBJ1-4; CDR3aa: CSASVLGQRNEKLFF; CDR3nt: TGCAGCGCCAGCGTCCTGGGACAGAGAAATGAAAAACTGTTTTTT
v_gene: TRBV5-8; abundance: many; d_gene: TRBD1; j_gene: TRBJ1-1; CDR3aa: CASSLGGTVNTEAFF; CDR3nt: TGTGCCAGCAGCTTGGGCGGGACAGTAAACACTGAAGCTTTCTTT
v_gene: TRBV11-2; abundance: NA; d_gene: NA; j_gene: TRBJ2-3; CDR3aa: CASSLGGLMEDTQYF; CDR3nt: TGTGCCAGCAGCTTAGGGGGGCTAATGGAAGATACGCAGTATTTT
v_gene: TRBV24-1; abundance: NA; d_gene: TRBD2; j_gene: TRBJ2-1; CDR3aa: CTTSEPGGPSSYNEQFF; CDR3nt: TGTACCACCAGTGAGCCGGGAGGACCTAGCTCCTACAATGAGCAGTTCTTC
v_gene: TRBV4-2; abundance: NA; d_gene: TRBD1; j_gene: TRBJ1-4; CDR3aa: CASSQDGQGSNEKLFF; CDR3nt: TGTGCCAGCAGCCAGGACGGACAGGGGTCAAATGAAAAACTGTTTTTT
v_gene: TRBV29-1; abundance: NA; d_gene: NA; j_gene: TRBJ2-1; CDR3aa: CSVAVMANEQFF; CDR3nt: TGCAGCGTTGCAGTTATGGCGAATGAGCAGTTCTTC
v_gene: TRBV7-9; abundance: few; d_gene: TRBD1; j_gene: TRBJ1-2; CDR3aa: CASSPDRARTSNYGYTF; CDR3nt: TGTGCCAGCAGCCCGGACAGGGCACGGACATCTAACTATGGCTACACCTTC
v_gene: TRBV20-1; abundance: NA; d_gene: TRBD2; j_gene: TRBJ2-1; CDR3aa: CTPGLAGRSYNEQFF; CDR3nt: TGTACTCCGGGACTAGCGGGTCGCTCCTACAATGAGCAGTTCTTC
v_gene: TRBV5-1; abundance: few; d_gene: TRBD2; j_gene: TRBJ2-5; CDR3aa: CASSSGLAGGPRETQYF; CDR3nt: TGCGCCAGCAGCTCCGGACTAGCGGGGGGACCTAGAGAGACCCAGTACTTC
v_gene: TRBV6-2/TRBV6-3; abundance: NA; d_gene: TRBD2; j_gene: TRBJ2-1; CDR3aa: CASSLTSRSCNEQFF; CDR3nt: TGTGCCAGCAGTCTGACTAGCAGGTCCTGCAATGAGCAGTTCTTC
v_gene: TRBV3-1; abundance: NA; d_gene: TRBD2; j_gene: TRBJ2-1; CDR3aa: CASSPGLAFNEQFF; CDR3nt: TGTGCCAGCAGCCCAGGACTAGCCTTCAATGAGCAGTTCTTC
v_gene: TRBV24-1; abundance: few; d_gene: NA; j_gene: TRBJ2-3; CDR3aa: CATSVGGSTDTQYF; CDR3nt: TGTGCCACCAGTGTTGGGGGAAGCACAGATACGCAGTATTTT
v_gene: TRBV5-1; abundance: NA; d_gene: TRBD2; j_gene: TRBJ2-7; CDR3aa: CASSPGTSGTSYEQYF; CDR3nt: TGCGCCAGCAGCCCAGGGACTAGCGGGACGTCCTACGAGCAGTACTTC
v_gene: TRBV4-1; abundance: few; d_gene: NA; j_gene: TRBJ1-1; CDR3aa: CASSLPRGGGDTEAFF; CDR3nt: TGCGCCAGCAGCCTGCCGAGGGGAGGGGGGGACACTGAAGCTTTCTTT
v_gene: TRBV15; abundance: few; d_gene: TRBD2; j_gene: TRBJ2-4; CDR3aa: CATSRGLAGSIQYF; CDR3nt: TGTGCCACCAGCAGGGGACTAGCGGGCAGCATTCAGTACTTC
v_gene: TRBV5-1; abundance: few; d_gene: NA; j_gene: TRBJ2-1; CDR3aa: CASSLAYEGRTQDNEQFF; CDR3nt: TGCGCCAGCAGCTTGGCCTATGAGGGGCGGACCCAAGACAATGAGCAGTTCTTC
v_gene: TRBV7-2; abundance: NA; d_gene: TRBD2; j_gene: TRBJ2-3; CDR3aa: CASRGGGANTQYF; CDR3nt: TGTGCCAGCCGCGGCGGGGGGGCAAATACGCAGTATTTT
v_gene: TRBV25-1; abundance: NA; d_gene: NA; j_gene: TRBJ1-1; CDR3aa: CASTAGGHTEAFF; CDR3nt: TGTGCCAGCACCGCGGGGGGACACACTGAAGCTTTCTTT
v_gene: TRBV7-8; abundance: few; d_gene: NA; j_gene: TRBJ2-1; CDR3aa: CASSSRKTGNYNEQFF; CDR3nt: TGTGCCAGCAGCTCCAGGAAAACAGGGAACTACAATGAGCAGTTCTTC
v_gene: TRBV7-2; abundance: NA; d_gene: TRBD2; j_gene: TRBJ2-2; CDR3aa: CASTPNGLAWSGELFF; CDR3nt: TGTGCCAGCACACCCAACGGACTAGCATGGTCCGGGGAGCTGTTTTTT
v_gene: TRBV20-1; abundance: few; d_gene: TRBD2; j_gene: TRBJ2-1; CDR3aa: CSASDIGLAGRYNEQFF; CDR3nt: TGCAGTGCTAGTGATATAGGACTAGCGGGGAGGTACAATGAGCAGTTCTTC
v_gene: TRBV12-3/TRBV12-4; abundance: NA; d_gene: TRBD1; j_gene: TRBJ2-3; CDR3aa: CASSFSSRGLDTQYF; CDR3nt: TGTGCCAGCAGTTTTTCGAGCAGGGGGTTAGATACGCAGTATTTT
v_gene: TRBV5-5; abundance: NA; d_gene: NA; j_gene: TRBJ2-1; CDR3aa: CASSQPLGNEQFF; CDR3nt: TGTGCCAGCAGCCAGCCCCTGGGGAATGAGCAGTTCTTC
v_gene: TRBV28; abundance: NA; d_gene: NA; j_gene: TRBJ2-3; CDR3aa: CASSLVLPLVHQYF; CDR3nt: TGTGCCAGCAGTTTGGTACTCCCCCTGGTCCATCAGTATTTT
v_gene: TRBV19; abundance: NA; d_gene: NA; j_gene: TRBJ1-1; CDR3aa: CASKVGNTEAFF; CDR3nt: TGCGCCAGTAAAGTTGGTAACACTGAAGCTTTCTTT
v_gene: TRBV25-1; abundance: few; d_gene: TRBD1; j_gene: TRBJ1-4; CDR3aa: CASNPTGRNEKLFF; CDR3nt: TGTGCCAGCAATCCGACAGGGCGTAATGAAAAACTGTTTTTT